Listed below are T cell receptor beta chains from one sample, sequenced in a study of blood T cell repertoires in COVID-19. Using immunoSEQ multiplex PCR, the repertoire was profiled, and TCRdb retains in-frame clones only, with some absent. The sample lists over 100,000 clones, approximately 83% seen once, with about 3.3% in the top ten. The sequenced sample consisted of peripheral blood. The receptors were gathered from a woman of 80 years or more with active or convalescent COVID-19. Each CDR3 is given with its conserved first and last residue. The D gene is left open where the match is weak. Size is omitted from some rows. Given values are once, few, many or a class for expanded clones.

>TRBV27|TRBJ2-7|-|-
TGTGCCAGCTACAGTCCCCAGGCCTACGAGCAGTACTTC
CASYSPQAYEQYF
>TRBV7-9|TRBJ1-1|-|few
TGTGCCAGCAGCTTAGGAGGAGCTGAAGCTTTCTTT
CASSLGGAEAFF
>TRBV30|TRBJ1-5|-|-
TGTGCCTGGAGTGTAGGGCAGGGGCATCAGCCCCAGCATTTT
CAWSVGQGHQPQHF
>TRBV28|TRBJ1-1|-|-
TGTGCCAGCAGTTTCTACGCTGAAGCTTTCTTT
CASSFYAEAFF
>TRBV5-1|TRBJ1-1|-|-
TGCGCCAGCAGCTATTACGAAGGGCCAGGGTTCACTGAAGCTTTCTTT
CASSYYEGPGFTEAFF
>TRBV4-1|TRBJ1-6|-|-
TGCGCCAGCAGCCAAGTTTCGGGCTCCTATAATTCACCCCTCCACTTT
CASSQVSGSYNSPLHF
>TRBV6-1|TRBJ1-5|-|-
TGTGCCAGCAGTGAAAGGGAGAGGCAGCCCCAGCATTTT
CASSERERQPQHF
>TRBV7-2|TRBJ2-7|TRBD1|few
TGTGCCAGCAGCATACAAGGGGGCCCCTACGAGCAGTACTTC
CASSIQGGPYEQYF
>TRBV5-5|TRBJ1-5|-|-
TGTGCCAGCAGCTTGTGGCCTTATAGCAATCAGCCCCAGCATTTT
CASSLWPYSNQPQHF
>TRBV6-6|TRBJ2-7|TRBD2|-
TGTGCCAGCAGTCCGAGGACTAGCGGGAGTTACGAGCAGTACTTC
CASSPRTSGSYEQYF
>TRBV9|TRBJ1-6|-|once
TGTGCCAGCAGCGTAAATTCGGAGTCGACCCTCCACTTT
CASSVNSESTLHF
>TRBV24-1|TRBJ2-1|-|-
TGTGCCACCAGACGGGAGTCTGAGCAGTTCTTC
CATRRESEQFF
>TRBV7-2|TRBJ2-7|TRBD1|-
TGTGCCAGCAGCTTAACAGGGGCCTCCGAGCAGTACTTC
CASSLTGASEQYF
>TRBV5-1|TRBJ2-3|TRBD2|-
TGCGCCAGCAGCTTGTTGGTAGCGGGAGGGGGCACAGATACGCAGTATTTT
CASSLLVAGGGTDTQYF
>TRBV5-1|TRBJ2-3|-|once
TGCGCCAGCAGCGTTAGGTTGGAGGGCACAGATACGCAGTATTTT
CASSVRLEGTDTQYF
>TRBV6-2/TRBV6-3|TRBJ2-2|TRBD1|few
TGTGCCAGCAGCTTACCGGGACAGGGGAACACCGGGGAGCTGTTTTTT
CASSLPGQGNTGELFF
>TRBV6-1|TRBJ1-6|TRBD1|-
TGTGCCAGCAGTGAAGCCGCACAGGGGCGTGGTTTCTCCTATAATTCACCCCTCCACTTT
CASSEAAQGRGFSYNSPLHF
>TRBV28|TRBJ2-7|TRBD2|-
TGTGCCAGCAGTTTTCGGCTAGCGGGGCAGCAGTACTTC
CASSFRLAGQQYF
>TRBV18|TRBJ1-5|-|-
TGTGCCAGCTCACCATCAGAGAGGAGAAATCAGCCCCAGCATTTT
CASSPSERRNQPQHF
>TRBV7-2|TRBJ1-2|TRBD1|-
TGTGCCAGCAGCACGAATCCGGGACAGCTTGGCTACACCTTC
CASSTNPGQLGYTF
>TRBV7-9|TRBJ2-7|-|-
TGTGCCAGCAGCTCCTCATCTAGCAGGGGCGGCTACGAGCAGTACTTC
CASSSSSSRGGYEQYF
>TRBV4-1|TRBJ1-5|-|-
TGCGCCAGCAGCCAAGAAGCCCTGGGAGGGGGGGTGCCCCAGCATTTT
CASSQEALGGGVPQHF
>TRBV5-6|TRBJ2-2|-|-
TGTGCCAGCAGCTTGGGAGTAGCGGTGGGGACCACCGGGGAGCTGTTTTTT
CASSLGVAVGTTGELFF
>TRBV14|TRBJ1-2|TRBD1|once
TGTGCCAGCAGCCAAGTCATACAGGGGAGTGGCTACACCTTC
CASSQVIQGSGYTF
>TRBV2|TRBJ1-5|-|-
TGTGCCAGCAGTGAGTTTCTAAGCTTGGGACTGGGATCTCAGCCCCAGCATTTT
CASSEFLSLGLGSQPQHF
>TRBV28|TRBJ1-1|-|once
TGTGCCAGCAGTTCCGCTCAGGGCAGGAAGCCTGAAGCTTTCTTT
CASSSAQGRKPEAFF
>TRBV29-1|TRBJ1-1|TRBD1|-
TGCAGCGTTGATTCAGGGGGGGAAGCTTTCTTT
CSVDSGGEAFF
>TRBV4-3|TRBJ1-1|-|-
TGCGCCAGCAGCCAAGATCATGGGGGAGGGACTGAAGCTTTCTTT
CASSQDHGGGTEAFF
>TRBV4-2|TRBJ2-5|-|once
TGTGCCAGCAGCCAAGAGACGGGGGCCCAGTACTTC
CASSQETGAQYF
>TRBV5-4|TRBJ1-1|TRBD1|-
TGTGCCAGCAGCTCGAGGACAGGGGGAGTCACTGAAGCTTTCTTT
CASSSRTGGVTEAFF
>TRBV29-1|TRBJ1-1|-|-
TGCAGCGCCGGGAGATACCTTGAAGCTTTCTTT
CSAGRYLEAFF
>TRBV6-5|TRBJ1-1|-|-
TGTGCCAGCAGTTACATGGCGAACACTGAAGCTTTCTTT
CASSYMANTEAFF